This TCR beta chain was recovered during a study of blood T cells in healthy people across ages. Points from the study as a whole: In the absence of known donor CMV status, changes in expanded clonotypes were possibly confounded. PBMCs that were unsorted prevented a conclusive naive versus antigen-experienced comparison.

Alongside a J-beta primer mix, a sample-barcoded 5' primer served in a second PCR lasting about 7 to 12 cycles. CDR3-containing paired-end reads numbered at least 3 million in each sample. TCRdb reanalysed the 5' RACE reads using MiXCR and keeps one entry per CDR3 protein. The repertoire includes roughly 680,000 distinct CDR3 sequences, approximately 52% of them detected once, and roughly 14% sits in the top ten. Isolation of PBMCs gave at least 6 million cells per sample. There are 13 residues in the CDR3. Per the germline V gene, CDR1 is SNHLY and CDR2 is FYNNEI. This clonotype was found a few times. The antigen is undetermined. Germline is not matched at one junction end, which may reflect a read error.

The receptor was isolated from an elderly woman in good health. V is TRBV2 and J is TRBJ2-1; 7 bases line up with TRBD1. Material: blood. The CDR3 loop is CASGQASYNVQFF. The CDR3 bases are TGTGCCAGCGGACAGGCTTCCTACAATGTGCAGTTCTTC.